Shown below are 11 T cell receptor beta chains from a single sample sequenced in a study of response to subunit inactivated influenza vaccine. TCRdb used MiXCR to reprocess the RT-PCR reads, holding one entry per CDR3 protein. Among almost 250,000 distinct CDR3 sequences listed, 12% were seen once. Sequencing was performed on non-naive T cells sorted from PBMCs, taken 14 to 15 days before vaccination. The receptors were sampled from a middle-aged man who received an inactivated influenza vaccine.

The chain uses TRBV6-1 and TRBJ2-7; 8 nucleotides align to TRBD1. Germline trimming cut 2 bases from V and 3 bases from J; bases unmatched to any gene: 6. CDR1 and CDR2 (germline): MNHNS, SASEGT. The CDR3 extends over 15 amino acids. CDR3: CASSERTGSFYEQYF. CDR3 in DNA: TGTGCCAGCAGTGAACGGACAGGGAGTTTCTACGAGCAGTACTTC.

V gene TRBV6-1 combines with J gene TRBJ1-1; weak D call: TRBD1 (6 bases). V lost 2 bases and J lost 5, with 12 bases in between. The V gene's germline CDR1 is MNHNS and CDR2 SASEGT. The CDR3 is 14 amino acids. CDR3 nucleotide sequence: TGTGCCAGCAGTGAATATCTAAGGGGGACTGAAGCTTTCTTT. It encodes CASSEYLRGTEAFF.

The chain couples TRBV20-1 to TRBJ2-7; 8 bases are shared with TRBD2. Per the germline V gene, CDR1 is DFQATT and CDR2 is SNEGSKA (reference sequence). CDR3 size: 14 residues. The trim removed 6 bases at V and 4 bases at J, leaving 11 bases unmatched. In DNA, the CDR3 is TGCAGTGCAATAACGGGGGGGCTCGGATACGAGCAGTACTTC. It specifies CSAITGGLGYEQYF.

This clonotype was seen a few times. This rearrangement joins TRBV6-5 to TRBJ2-7; D might be TRBD1 or TRBD2, each matching 5 bases. Germline V gene sequence: CDR1 MNHEY, CDR2 SVGAGI. The CDR3 is 15 amino acids. The V end was cut by 0 bases, the J end by 4 bases, with 13 bases between. CDR3 DNA: TGTGCCAGCAGTTACTCTCCGGGACGGGGATACGAGCAGTACTTC. The encoded protein is CASSYSPGRGYEQYF.

J is TRBJ1-1 and V is TRBV16, with unresolved D. The CDR3 spans 13 residues. The V gene's germline CDR1 is KGHSY and CDR2 FQNENV. V gave up 0 bases and J gave up 10 bases, with 12 bases separating them. CDR3 sequence: CASSQSASWVAFF. The CDR3 DNA reads as TGTGCCAGCAGCCAATCGGCGAGTTGGGTAGCTTTCTTT.

This clonotype was seen repeatedly, ten times or more. V is TRBV7-2 and J is TRBJ1-3, with D hard to call. The V gene's germline CDR1 is SGHTA and CDR2 FQGNSA. V lost 1 base and J 2 bases, leaving 9 bases between the germline ends. The CDR3 consists of 15 residues. Here the CDR3 DNA reads TGTGCCAGCAGCTTAGTCCACAGTGCTGGAAACACCATATATTTT. Amino acids: CASSLVHSAGNTIYF.

This clonotype occurred many times. V is TRBV11-2 and J is TRBJ2-2; either TRBD1 or TRBD2 may supply D (5 bases each). The CDR3 consists of 17 residues. V dropped 4 bases and J dropped 3 bases, with 18 bases sitting between them. Germline assignment: CDR1 SGHAT and CDR2 FQNNGV. The CDR3 nucleotides are TGTGCCAGCAGCTCCCCCGGTGATAGGGGACACACCGGGGAGCTGTTTTTT. Amino acid sequence: CASSSPGDRGHTGELFF.

The sample holds a few counts of this clonotype. The rearrangement uses TRBV10-3 and TRBJ2-1, with a tentative D call TRBD1 (5 bases). Per germline, CDR1 ENHRY and CDR2 SYGVKD. The ends were cut back, 6 bases at V and 6 bases at J, with 6 bases in the middle. The CDR3 covers 11 residues. CDR3 nucleotides: TGTGCCATCAGAGGGGTCAATGAGCAGTTCTTC. As protein: CAIRGVNEQFF.

This clonotype occurred a few times. The J gene is TRBJ2-2, the V gene TRBV30, with D tentatively TRBD1 or TRBD2 (5 bases each). The CDR3 is made up of 15 amino acids. Germline V gene lookup returns CDR1 GTSNPN and CDR2 SVGIG (reference sequence). The V end lost 3 bases, the J end lost 1 base, and 12 bases lay between the germline ends. The CDR3 region has the DNA TGTGCCTGGAGGACGGGACGAAGGAACACCGGGGAGCTGTTTTTT. As protein: CAWRTGRRNTGELFF.

The J gene is TRBJ2-3, the V gene TRBV11-1; 8 nucleotides match TRBD1. Germline CDR1 and CDR2: SGHAT and FQDESV (reference sequence). CDR3 length: 19 residues. J lost 2 bases, V lost 4 bases, and 17 bases had no gene match. CDR3 coding DNA: TGTGCCAGCAGCTCCAGCCTGCTACAGGGGGACGAGAACACAGATACGCAGTATTTT. Encoded protein: CASSSSLLQGDENTDTQYF.

The sample holds a few counts of this clonotype. The chain uses TRBV6-2 or TRBV6-3 and TRBJ1-6; D ambiguous. Germline CDR1 and CDR2: MNHEY and SVGEGT. V shed 6 bases and J shed 8 bases, with 8 bases lying between them. CDR3 length equals 12 residues. DNA of the CDR3: TGTGCCAGCAGCGGGTCTGATTCACCCCTCCACTTT. This codes for CASSGSDSPLHF.